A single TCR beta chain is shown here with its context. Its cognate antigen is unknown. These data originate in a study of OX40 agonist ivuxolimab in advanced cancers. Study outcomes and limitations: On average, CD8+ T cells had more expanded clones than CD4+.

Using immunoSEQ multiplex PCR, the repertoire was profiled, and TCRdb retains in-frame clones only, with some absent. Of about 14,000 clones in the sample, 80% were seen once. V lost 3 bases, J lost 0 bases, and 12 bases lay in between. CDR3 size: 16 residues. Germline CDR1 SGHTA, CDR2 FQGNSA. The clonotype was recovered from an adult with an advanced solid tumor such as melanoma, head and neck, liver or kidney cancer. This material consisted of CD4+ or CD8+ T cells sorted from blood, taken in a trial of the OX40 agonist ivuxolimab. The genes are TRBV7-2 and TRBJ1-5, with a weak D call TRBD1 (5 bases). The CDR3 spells CASSFGTRYSNQPQHF. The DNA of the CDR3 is TGTGCCAGCAGCTTCGGGACCCGCTATAGCAATCAGCCCCAGCATTTT.